The sequence of this T cell receptor beta chain was determined in a study of T cell responses to AZD1222 COVID-19 vaccine (dated by TCRdb to the early 2020s). Looking at the study overall: Because spike-specific TCR depth and breadth did not differ between the two schedules, AZD1222 recipients who got a second dose at roughly 4 weeks were pooled with those who got a second dose at roughly 12 weeks. A total of about 230 trial participants underwent TCR sequencing, of whom 207 received two doses of AZD1222 and 26 received two doses of the MenACWY control vaccine. Trial participants were enrolled by age into subgroups of 18-55, 56-69 and 70-plus years, and roughly 160, 29 and 62 TCR-sequenced participants, respectively, were included in these subgroups. Overall study results and their limits: Conclusions about previously exposed vaccinees are limited, since just five or six AZD1222 recipients were seropositive for SARS-CoV-2 at baseline. Participants were mostly white British and included more females than males, and it was suggested by the authors that clonal diversity may have been underestimated. Vaccine-associated CD4 TCRs spanned the whole spike protein, with dominant responses in regions 160-218 and 743-854. Because no samples from the day 14 peak response were available, repertoires could be characterized only after the peak T cell response. In the small 56-69-year group, the increase in depth fell short of significance, most likely because of low power. Reportedly, close to half of the unique spike-specific TCRs recognized epitopes lying outside the regions that are mutated in the B.1.351 and B.1.1.7 variants. Spike-specific TCR breadth and depth rose significantly after two AZD1222 doses compared with day 0 and with MenACWY recipients.

Explained via the paper, the time point label denotes: baseline before first vaccination. Vaccinee samples were obtained from the UK trials COV001 and COV002, which included a single-blind randomized controlled phase 2/3 trial of AZD1222 (ChAdOx1 nCoV-19) in healthy adults. For TCRbeta chain sequencing, PBMC samples from trial participants were taken at day 0 and at day 28 after the second dose. Remarks on this clone: Its cognate antigen has yet to be identified. No qualities accompany the bases; no much larger clone lies one base away.

V is pared back by 6 bases and J by 5 bases, with 16 bases lying between the germline termini. According to the germline V gene, CDR1 reads WSHSY and CDR2 reads SAAADI. The CDR3 covers 14 residues, taking in both the cysteine and the phenylalanine. The sequence is cut down to CDR3 DNA, 42 bases in frame from base 1. The CDR3 regions of human TCRbeta chains were analyzed by immunosequencing. The study's own analysis went as follows. Repertoire TCRs were matched against a reference library of SARS-CoV-2-specific TCRs generated with the MIRA antigen-specificity platform. Breadth was defined as the fraction of unique TCRs that were SARS-CoV-2-associated. Depth was defined as the fraction of total T cells that were SARS-CoV-2-associated. Using the MIRA data, each spike-specific TCR was assigned both to the spike region to which the TCR was reactive and to a CD4 or CD8 class. Log10-transformed breadth and depth values were compared by one-way ANOVA with Sidak's multiple comparisons tests. The table was pulled from immuneACCESS by TCRdb, which kept in-frame rearrangements only. Such tables lose some clones; where checked, under half of the loss comes from unresolved V genes, and the rest has no known cause. The DNA was the basis for D and trimming; V, J and clone size are from that table. The sample table shows around 60,000 clones, and roughly 90% are seen once. The leading ten clones occupy approximately 5.4% of the sample.

Recombination linked TRBV10-2 to TRBJ2-5, with TRBD1 perhaps the D gene, on 6 matching bases. The receptor was derived from an adult in good health. Material: peripheral blood, obtained on day 0 of AZD1222 vaccination. The DNA is as follows: TGCGCCAGCAGCCCGACAGGTGGTAGGGAGACCCAGTACTTC. The encoded protein is CASSPTGGRETQYF.